This paragraph covers one T cell receptor (beta chain) sequence. The antigen is not known. The CDR3 runs to 13 residues. Germline values: CDR1 MDHEN, CDR2 SYDVKM. V was shortened by 5 bases and J by 2 bases, with 7 bases between the two germline ends. Produced via immunoSEQ multiplex PCR; TCRdb's table is partial and in-frame only. The sample consists of roughly 120,000 clones, more than 70% of them appearing once. This record belongs to a study of PD-1 blockade in mismatch repair-deficient tumors. Across the study: Enrolled about 2013-2017, patients had progressing, pretreated mismatch repair-deficient cancers of about twelve types. Findings and limits, study-wide: Tumor-resident clones, often undetectable pretreatment in blood, expanded then contracted after pembrolizumab.

All patients were mismatch repair deficient, assessed by either PCR or immunohistochemistry. This TCR came from an adult with mismatch repair-deficient cancer. Sequencing was performed on peripheral blood, taken approximately 69 weeks after starting pembrolizumab. J is TRBJ2-1 and V is TRBV28; D possibly corresponds to TRBD2 (5 bases). The CDR3 sequence: CASSPGTYNEQFF. CDR3 nucleotides: TGTGCCAGCAGTCCCGGGACCTACAATGAGCAGTTCTTC.